These 3 T cell receptor beta chains were all obtained from the same sample, sequenced in a study of T-cell reconstitution after alpha-beta-depleted transplantation in children. The authors prepared the TCRbeta library with unique molecular identifiers. TCRdb reprocessed the PCR reads via MiXCR and lists one record per CDR3 protein. Among fewer than 700,000 distinct CDR3 sequences listed, 13% were seen once. This material consisted of PBMCs, mostly from graft donor cells, taken 360 days after TCRalphabeta/CD19-depleted stem cell transplant. Every receptor here comes from a male patient younger than 18 who had a stem cell transplant for acute myeloid leukemia, so the T cells may come from the graft donor.

The rearrangement uses TRBV29-1 and TRBJ2-7; either TRBD1 or TRBD2 may supply D (5 bases each). Trimming shortened V by 5 bases and J by 6 bases, and 8 bases separated the two germline ends. Looked up from germline, CDR1 is SQVTM and CDR2 is ANQGSEA. CDR3 length equals 10 residues. The CDR3 sequence: CSVQGPEQYF. CDR3 nucleotides: TGCAGCGTTCAGGGACCCGAGCAGTACTTC.

The table lists this clonotype with many counts. This rearrangement joins TRBV7-9 to TRBJ2-5, with D possibly TRBD2 on 5 matching bases. The germline V gene encodes CDR1 SEHNR and CDR2 FQNEAQ (reference sequence). There are 13 residues in the CDR3. V was trimmed by 3 bases and J by 4 bases, leaving 9 bases between them. This CDR3 is CASSFFSGETQYF. The CDR3 DNA sequence: TGTGCCAGCAGCTTTTTCAGCGGAGAGACCCAGTACTTC. The variable domain in full, completed from reference TRBV7-9 and TRBJ2-5, reads DTGVSQNPRHKITKRGQNVTFRCDPISEHNRLYWYRQTLGQGPEFLTYFQNEAQLEKSRLLSDRFSAERPKGSFSTLEIQRTEQGDSAMYLCASSFFSGETQYFGPGTRLLVL.

This chain joins TRBV28 and TRBJ2-7; either TRBD1 or TRBD2 may fit D (5 bases each). The CDR3 consists of 17 residues. V was clipped by 7 bases and J by 2 bases, with 24 bases between them. The germline CDR1 and CDR2 sequences are MDHEN and SYDVKM. The CDR3 loop is CASTHTLRTGTAYEQYF. The CDR3 DNA reads TGTGCCAGCACACACACCCTTCGGACCGGGACCGCCTACGAGCAGTACTTC.